A single sample is the source of the 6 T cell receptor beta chains below, sequenced in a study of blood T cell repertoires in COVID-19. Here immunoSEQ multiplex PCR was the method, and the copy in TCRdb shows in-frame clones only, minus some. There are 250,000 or so clones in the sample; around 90% occur only once, and over 2.5% lies in the top ten. The sequenced material came from PBMCs or T cells enriched from blood (not recorded which). Receptors were obtained from a woman aged 35 to 49 who had been exposed to COVID-19.

This clone was picked up a small number of times. The V call is TRBV5-1, the J call TRBJ1-1, with D tentatively TRBD1 (6 bases). V was clipped by 0 bases and J by 4 bases, with 10 bases between them. The CDR3 has 14 residues. Germline V CDR1 and CDR2: SGHRS, YFSETQ. The CDR3 protein is CASSLDIGGTEAFF. CDR3 nucleotide sequence: TGCGCCAGCAGCTTGGATATAGGGGGCACTGAAGCTTTCTTT.

This clone was found once. The rearrangement joins TRBV5-5 to TRBJ2-5, with 13 bases aligning to TRBD2. This CDR3 spans 19 amino acids. V lost 2 bases, J lost 1 base, and 11 bases stayed unmatched. Germline lookup yields CDR1 SGHKS and CDR2 YYEKEE (reference sequence). The CDR3 DNA follows: TGTGCCAGCAGCTTTAAGGGGATAGGACTAGCGGGGGTCCAAGAGACCCAGTACTTC. Protein sequence: CASSFKGIGLAGVQETQYF.

The chain couples TRBV27 to TRBJ1-1; 9 positions match TRBD1. The CDR3 has 17 residues. The junction had 14 bases not matched to a gene; V was cut back by 6 bases and J by 3 bases. Looked up from germline, CDR1 is MNHEY and CDR2 is SMNVEV (reference sequence). Written as DNA, the CDR3 is TGTGCCAGCAGCAACAAAGGACAGGGGAGGTTTCACACTGAAGCTTTCTTT. Its translation: CASSNKGQGRFHTEAFF.

This chain connects TRBV6-5 to TRBJ1-2, with TRBD1 identical over 7 bases. The CDR3 has 16 residues. From germline, CDR1 is MNHEY and CDR2 SVGAGI. J gave up 8 bases and V 0 bases, and 12 bases lay outside the gene matches. The DNA of the CDR3 is TGTGCCAGCAGTTACTCGACTGGGCGACAGGGCGGGGGCTACACCTTC. It encodes CASSYSTGRQGGGYTF.

This chain uses TRBV27 with TRBJ2-2; no reliable D call. V shed 0 bases and J shed 1 base, with 15 bases lying between them. Germline values: CDR1 MNHEY, CDR2 SMNVEV (reference sequence). The CDR3 is 18 amino acids. The CDR3 DNA reads as TGTGCCAGCAGTTTATCGACTTTTAACCAAGGGAACACCGGGGAGCTGTTTTTT. Translation gives CASSLSTFNQGNTGELFF.

In its sample, this clone was seen a few times. This rearrangement joins TRBV7-9 to TRBJ2-7; 8 bases line up with TRBD1. The J segment lost 5 bases and the V segment lost 1 base, leaving 13 bases of the junction unmatched. The CDR3 has 17 residues. Germline CDR1 and CDR2: SEHNR and FQNEAQ (reference sequence). The CDR3 nucleotides read TGTGCCAGCAGCTTAGGGTTCGGTGGCCAGGGGGCACACGAGCAGTACGTC. Its translation is CASSLGFGGQGAHEQYV.